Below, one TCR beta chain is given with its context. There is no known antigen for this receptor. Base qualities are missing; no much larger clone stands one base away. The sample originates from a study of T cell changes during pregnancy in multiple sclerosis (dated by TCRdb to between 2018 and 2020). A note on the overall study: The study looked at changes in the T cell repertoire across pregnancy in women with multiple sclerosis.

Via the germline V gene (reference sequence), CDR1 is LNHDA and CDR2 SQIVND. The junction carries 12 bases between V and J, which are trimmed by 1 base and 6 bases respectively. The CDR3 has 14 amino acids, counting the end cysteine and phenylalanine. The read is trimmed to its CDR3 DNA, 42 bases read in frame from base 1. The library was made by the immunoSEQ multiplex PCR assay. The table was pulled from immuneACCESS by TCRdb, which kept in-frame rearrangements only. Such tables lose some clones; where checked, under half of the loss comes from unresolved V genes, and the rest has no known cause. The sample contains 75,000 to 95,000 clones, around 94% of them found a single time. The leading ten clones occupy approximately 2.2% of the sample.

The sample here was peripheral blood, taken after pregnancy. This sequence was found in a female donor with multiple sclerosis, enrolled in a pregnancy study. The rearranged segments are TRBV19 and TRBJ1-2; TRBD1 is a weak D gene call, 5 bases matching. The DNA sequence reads TGTGCCAGTAGTATAGGTCAGGGACTGAATGGCTACACCTTC. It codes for CASSIGQGLNGYTF.